This T cell receptor beta chain was sequenced during a study of siplizumab effects on memory and regulatory T cells. In germline, CDR1 is SNHLY, CDR2 FYNNEI. V lost 2 bases and J lost 12; bases outside the gene matches: 7. The CDR3 loop spans 14 amino acids. The protocol was immunoSEQ multiplex PCR, while the TCRdb copy is restricted to in-frame clones and leaves out a portion. The sample comprises about 100,000 clones, about 92% of which are singletons, and around 0.68% rests with the top ten. The sequenced sample consisted of Tregs sorted from blood. The receptor comes from a human donor in good health. The chain links TRBV2 to TRBJ2-1; 10 nucleotides line up with TRBD2. The CDR3, as DNA: TGTGCCAGCAGTGAAAGCGGGAGGGCCCAAGGGCAGTTCTTC. This gives the protein CASSESGRAQGQFF.